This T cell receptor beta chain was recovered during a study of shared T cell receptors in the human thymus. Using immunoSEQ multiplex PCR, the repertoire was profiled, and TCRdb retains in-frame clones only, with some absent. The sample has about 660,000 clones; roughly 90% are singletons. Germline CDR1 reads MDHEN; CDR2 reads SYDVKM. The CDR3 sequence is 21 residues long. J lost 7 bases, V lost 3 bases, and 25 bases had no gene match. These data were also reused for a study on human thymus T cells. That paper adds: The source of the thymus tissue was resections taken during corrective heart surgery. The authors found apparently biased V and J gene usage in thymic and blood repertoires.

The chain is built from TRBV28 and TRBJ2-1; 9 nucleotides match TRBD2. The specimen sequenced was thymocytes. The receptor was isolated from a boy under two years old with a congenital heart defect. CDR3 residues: CASSFAITTPGTSTDLNEQFF. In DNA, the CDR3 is TGTGCCAGCAGTTTTGCTATTACCACACCCGGGACTAGCACCGATCTGAATGAGCAGTTCTTC. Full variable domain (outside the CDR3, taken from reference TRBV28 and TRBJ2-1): DVKVTQSSRYLVKRTGEKVFLECVQDMDHENMFWYRQDPGLGLRLIYFSYDVKMKEKGDIPEGYSVSREKKERFSLILESASTNQTSMYLCASSFAITTPGTSTDLNEQFFGPGTRLTVL.